This TCR beta chain was captured in a study of blood T cell repertoires in COVID-19. The CDR3 sequence is 14 residues long. Germline CDR1 is SGHTA and CDR2 is FQGTGA. V gave up 6 bases and J gave up 0 bases, with 9 bases separating them. Assay used: immunoSEQ multiplex PCR; TCRdb lists only in-frame clones, some missing. Here the sample spans some 220,000 clones, 70% to 90% being singletons. This receptor was identified in a man aged 50 or older with COVID-19, enrolled during active disease. Input material: peripheral blood. The V and J genes are TRBV7-3 and TRBJ1-3; the D gene is possibly TRBD1 (6 bases). The CDR3 sequence: CASSLDSSGNTIYF. For the CDR3, the DNA is TGTGCCAGCAGTTTGGACAGCTCTGGAAACACCATATATTTT.